The 27 T cell receptor beta chains given below trace back to one sample, sequenced in a study of T cell responses to AZD1222 COVID-19 vaccine (dated by TCRdb to about 2021). The library was prepared using the immunoSEQ multiplex PCR assay. TCRdb carries this immuneACCESS record with in-frame sequences only. Its versions omit some clonotypes, under half of them owing to an unresolved V gene in the studies checked, with the rest unexplained. This sample is represented by just over 15,000 clones; 88% of them were singletons. The top ten constitute about 2.7% of the sample. The time point label, as the study defines it: about 28 days (+/-7) after the second vaccine dose. The sequences come from peripheral blood, collected 28 days after the second AZD1222 dose. The receptors derive from an adult who received the AZD1222 COVID-19 vaccine.

The V call is TRBV5-1, the J call TRBJ1-1; D may be TRBD1 (6 bases). The CDR3 consists of 15 residues. V dropped 2 bases and J dropped 3 bases, with 14 bases sitting between them. The germline gives CDR1 SGHRS, CDR2 YFSETQ. CDR3 nucleotide sequence: TGCGCCAGCAGCTTATCATCCCCAGGGGACACTGAAGCTTTCTTT. Its protein is CASSLSSPGDTEAFF.

V is TRBV15 and J is TRBJ2-5; D might be TRBD1 (5 bases). Trimming removed 0 bases from V and 13 bases from J, with 18 bases in between. The germline gives CDR1 LNHNV, CDR2 YYDKDF (reference sequence). The CDR3 is 14 amino acids. The CDR3 region has the DNA TGTGCCACCAGCAGAGAATATTCAGGGAACCCCTCGTACTTC. The encoded protein is CATSREYSGNPSYF.

The J gene is TRBJ1-4, the V gene TRBV27; D perhaps matches TRBD1 (5 bases). The length of the CDR3 is 14 residues. Germline V gives CDR1 MNHEY, CDR2 SMNVEV (reference sequence). The ends were cut back, 6 bases at V and 4 bases at J, with 12 bases in the middle. The CDR3 loop reads CASRGTDGNEKLFF. In DNA, the CDR3 is TGTGCCAGCAGAGGGACGGACGGTAATGAAAAACTGTTTTTT. The complete variable domain, with remaining parts taken from reference TRBV27 and TRBJ1-4, reads EAQVTQNPRYLITVTGKKLTVTCSQNMNHEYMSWYRQDPGLGLRQIYYSMNVEVTDKGDVPEGYKVSRKEKRNFPLILESPSPNQTSLYFCASRGTDGNEKLFFGSGTQLSVL.

The V and J genes are TRBV4-3 and TRBJ2-2, with 10 bases identical to TRBD2. Germline lookup yields CDR1 LGHNA and CDR2 YSLEER. The CDR3 totals 17 residues. The J segment lost 1 base and the V segment lost 4 bases, leaving 6 bases of the junction unmatched. CDR3 coding DNA: TGCGCCAGCAGCCGGGCTGTAGCGGGGGGGAACACCGGGGAGCTGTTTTTT. Its protein is CASSRAVAGGNTGELFF.

The CDR3 DNA is TGTGCCAGCAGCTTAGTAGGGGATACGCAGTATTTT. Its protein is CASSLVGDTQYF. J is TRBJ2-3 and V is TRBV7-9; D not certain. V lost 1 base and J lost 6, with 5 bases in between. The germline V gene has CDR1 SEHNR and CDR2 FQNEAQ (reference sequence). This CDR3 is built from 12 residues.

This clone has a handful of counts. This rearrangement joins TRBV24-1 to TRBJ1-4; possibly TRBD1 for D (5 bases). The CDR3 runs 16 residues. The germline V gene has CDR1 KGHDR and CDR2 SFDVKD. Trimming left V 3 bases short and J 1 base short, with 11 bases between. As DNA, the CDR3 is TGTGCCACCAGTGATCCGGCGACAGAAACTAATGAAAAACTGTTTTTT. This translates into CATSDPATETNEKLFF.

This clone has a single count. CDR3 nucleotides: TGTGCCAGCAGCTTATCGGGGCAGAAGCCCCATGAGGGCTACACCTTC. As protein: CASSLSGQKPHEGYTF. The chain couples TRBV7-9 to TRBJ1-2; the D gene is possibly TRBD1 (5 bases). CDR3 size: 16 residues. Trimming shortened V by 2 bases and J by 8 bases, and 21 bases separated the two germline ends. Looked up from germline, CDR1 is SEHNR and CDR2 is FQNEAQ (reference sequence).

The chain is built from TRBV9 and TRBJ1-1; D unclear. This CDR3 spans 11 amino acids. The V end lost 5 bases, the J end lost 3 bases, and 5 bases lay between the germline ends. The V gene's germline CDR1 is SGDLS and CDR2 YYNGEE. The DNA for the CDR3 is TGTGCCAGCAGGGCTCACACTGAAGCTTTCTTT. Residues: CASRAHTEAFF.

In its sample, this clone was seen a few times. The chain has TRBV9 and TRBJ2-7, with D perhaps TRBD2 (6 bases). Germline V gene lookup returns CDR1 SGDLS and CDR2 YYNGEE. This CDR3 is built from 14 residues. Trimming removed 0 bases at V and 5 bases at J, with 12 bases between. The chain's CDR3 is CASSVGGWEDEQYF. In DNA form, the CDR3 reads TGTGCCAGCAGCGTAGGGGGATGGGAGGACGAGCAGTACTTC.

The chain couples TRBV20-1 to TRBJ2-3; D not certain. The germline gives CDR1 DFQATT, CDR2 SNEGSKA (reference sequence). V was clipped by 5 bases and J by 7 bases, with 10 bases between them. This CDR3 spans 11 amino acids. DNA for the CDR3: TGCAGTGCTCCACCGCGGAATACGCAGTATTTT. Protein sequence: CSAPPRNTQYF.

J is TRBJ1-1 and V is TRBV28; a possible D gene is TRBD1 (5 bases). Germline CDR1 reads MDHEN; CDR2 reads SYDVKM. The CDR3 spans 15 residues. Trimming stripped 6 bases from V and 1 base from J, with 15 bases between. CDR3 nucleotides: TGTGCCAGCAGGTACCCCGGACACGGGAACACTGAAGCTTTCTTT. Encoded protein: CASRYPGHGNTEAFF.

This chain connects TRBV27 to TRBJ2-7, with 7 bases that match TRBD1. Germline assignment: CDR1 MNHEY and CDR2 SMNVEV (reference sequence). The CDR3 sequence is 13 residues long. Trimming cost V 5 bases and J 5 bases; bases outside gene matches: 6. The chain's CDR3 is CASSTTGSNEQYF. DNA for the CDR3: TGTGCCAGCAGTACGACAGGGTCCAACGAGCAGTACTTC.

The V gene is TRBV7-3, the J gene TRBJ1-1, with D maybe TRBD1 (5 bases). Germline V gene lookup returns CDR1 SGHTA and CDR2 FQGTGA. The CDR3 is 13 amino acids. Trimming took 6 bases from V and 1 from J, leaving 9 bases between them. Here the CDR3 reads CASSQGGNTEAFF. In DNA, the CDR3 is TGTGCCAGCAGTCAGGGAGGGAACACTGAAGCTTTCTTT.

This chain joins TRBV6-6 and TRBJ1-5; no clear D. CDR1 and CDR2 from the germline V gene are MNHNY and SVGAGI (reference sequence). The ends were cut back, 6 bases at V and 0 bases at J, with 12 bases in the middle. The CDR3 has 15 amino acids. CDR3 coding DNA: TGTGCCAGCAGCCTCGACATATATAGCAATCAGCCCCAGCATTTT. Amino acid sequence: CASSLDIYSNQPQHF.

This rearrangement joins TRBV5-1 to TRBJ2-5; 7 bases are shared with TRBD2. CDR1 is SGHRS, CDR2 YFSETQ, per germline. The CDR3 extends over 15 amino acids. The V and J ends lost 2 bases and 2 bases, in that order; junction bases with no gene match: 6. The CDR3 protein is CASSFPGGGQETQYF. In DNA, the CDR3 is TGCGCCAGCAGCTTCCCGGGGGGTGGGCAAGAGACCCAGTACTTC.

The J gene is TRBJ2-3, the V gene TRBV2, with D possibly being TRBD1 or TRBD2 (5 bases each). Deletions cut 9 bases from V and 1 base from J, with 14 bases between. There are 14 residues in the CDR3. CDR1 SNHLY and CDR2 FYNNEI come from the germline V gene. CDR3 nucleotides: TGTGCCAGGCAAGAGGGCAGGGGCACAGATACGCAGTATTTT. This gives the protein CARQEGRGTDTQYF.

This clone has a single count. This chain connects TRBV19 to TRBJ2-5; a possible D gene is TRBD2 (5 bases). The V gene's germline CDR1 is LNHDA and CDR2 SQIVND (reference sequence). V lost 1 base and J 1 base, leaving 13 bases between the germline ends. The CDR3 contains 16 residues. The CDR3 nucleotides are TGTGCCAGTAGTATAGTGAGCGGTTACGGCCAAGAGACCCAGTACTTC. Residues: CASSIVSGYGQETQYF.

This clone was picked up one time. The rearrangement links TRBV27 to TRBJ2-7; TRBD1 or TRBD2 may be the D gene (5 bases each). Trimming took 6 bases from V and 4 from J, leaving 13 bases between them. The length of the CDR3 is 13 residues. CDR1 and CDR2 from the germline V gene are MNHEY and SMNVEV (reference sequence). In nucleotides, the CDR3 is TGTGCCAGCAGGAGGGGCACCGGTTACGAGCAGTACTTC. Its translation is CASRRGTGYEQYF.

V usage is TRBV5-1 and J usage is TRBJ2-3; TRBD2 matches 11 bases. V trimming: 0 bases; J trimming: 2 bases; junction bases outside the gene matches: 5. CDR1 SGHRS and CDR2 YFSETQ come from the germline V gene. The CDR3 consists of 17 residues. The chain's CDR3 is CASSLGRLAGSTDTQYF. CDR3 coding DNA: TGCGCCAGCAGCTTGGGACGACTAGCGGGGTCCACAGATACGCAGTATTTT.

V usage is TRBV28 and J usage is TRBJ1-3; D gene uncertain. The CDR3 has 16 amino acids. V was cut by 2 bases and J by 0 bases, with 11 bases left in between. CDR1 is MDHEN and CDR2 is SYDVKM in the germline V gene. The CDR3 reads CASSLNQLSSGNTIYF. The CDR3 DNA reads TGTGCCAGCAGTTTAAACCAGCTAAGCTCTGGAAACACCATATATTTT.

The chain has TRBV7-2 and TRBJ1-2, with D unresolved. V lost 6 bases and J lost 2, with 13 bases in between. Germline V gene data show CDR1 as SGHTA and CDR2 as FQGNSA. CDR3 length: 14 residues. The CDR3 region is CASRGRGLNYGYTF. As DNA, the CDR3 is TGTGCCAGCAGGGGTCGGGGTTTGAACTATGGCTACACCTTC.

The rearrangement links TRBV7-2 to TRBJ1-1, with 8 positions matching TRBD1. The CDR3 has 15 residues. Germline V gene sequence: CDR1 SGHTA, CDR2 FQGNSA. With V trimmed by 2 bases and J by 10 bases, 12 bases remained unmatched. The CDR3 spells CASSLNPRGQGGAFF. CDR3 sequence (DNA): TGTGCCAGCAGCTTAAACCCCAGGGGGCAAGGGGGAGCTTTCTTT.

The chain combines TRBV29-1 with TRBJ2-1; D might be TRBD2 (6 bases). CDR3 length: 14 residues. The V end lost 5 bases, the J end lost 3 bases, and 14 bases lay between the germline ends. Germline values: CDR1 SQVTM, CDR2 ANQGSEA. Here the CDR3 DNA reads TGCAGCGTTACCAGAGCGGGTGGCTACAATGAGCAGTTCTTC. Translation: CSVTRAGGYNEQFF.

The CDR3 region is CASSRFRDTPGEQYF. In DNA form, the CDR3 reads TGTGCCAGTAGTAGGTTTCGGGACACCCCCGGCGAGCAGTACTTC. The chain is built from TRBV19 and TRBJ2-7, with D tentatively TRBD1 (6 bases). The V and J ends lost 4 bases and 6 bases respectively, with 19 bases between them. The germline V gene encodes CDR1 LNHDA and CDR2 SQIVND (reference sequence). The CDR3 totals 15 residues.

V is TRBV24-1 and J is TRBJ1-1, with no clear D. Looked up from germline, CDR1 is KGHDR and CDR2 is SFDVKD. Trimming took 7 bases from V and 1 from J, leaving 9 bases between them. This CDR3 is 13 amino acids long. In DNA, the CDR3 is TGTGCCACCAGCCCTCTCCCGAACACTGAAGCTTTCTTT. It encodes CATSPLPNTEAFF.

This chain's CDR3 is CASSQSRGLAGLSHTQYF. The DNA of the CDR3 is TGCGCCAGCAGTCAATCGAGGGGACTAGCGGGGCTCTCCCATACGCAGTATTTT. The chain has TRBV23-1 and TRBJ2-3; 13 positions match TRBD2. TRBV23-1 falls under the ORF class, with uncertain function. The CDR3 is 18 residues long. After removal of 0 bases from V and 7 bases from J, the junction contained 10 bases not matched to a gene.

This rearrangement joins TRBV18 to TRBJ1-2, with 9 bases fitting TRBD1. V trimming: 4 bases; J trimming: 2 bases; junction bases outside the gene matches: 5. This CDR3 comprises 15 residues. Germline values: CDR1 KGHSH, CDR2 LQKENI. The CDR3 spells CASSHLGTGNYGYTF. The CDR3 bases are TGTGCCAGCTCACATCTGGGGACAGGGAACTATGGCTACACCTTC.